The clone carrying this T cell receptor beta chain came up a few times. What it binds is not known. The data were taken from a study of human T cells and chemical hapten exposure. Study details: It was small differences in pooled library volume that mainly caused per-sample TCR yields to vary. Notes on the study in general: PT1 expanded TCR numbers tracked positively with patch test score. The study found expanded TCRs formed significantly more large CDR3 similarity clusters than controls.

Library preparation tagged each individual cDNA molecule with a unique molecular identifier. MiXCR, run by TCRdb on the RACE reads, gives a single entry per CDR3 protein. This sample has about 140,000 distinct CDR3 sequences, with approximately 12% found just once. V lost 4 bases to trimming and J lost 6 bases; unmatched junction nucleotides: 13. The CDR3 has 17 residues. Germline V lookup: CDR1 SQVTM, CDR2 ANQGSEA. The time point denotes: patch test 2, 6 weeks after DPC sensitization. Noted treatment: therapeutic diphenylcyclopropenone sensitization with weekly scalp DPC. Specimen: whole blood, collected in connection with sensitization to the hapten diphenylcyclopropenone (DPC). This clonotype was obtained from a woman in her forties or fifties with alopecia areata. Some clones in this sample may be carry-over from other donors' samples. The gene calls are TRBV29-1 and TRBJ2-1, with 12 positions matching TRBD2. CDR3 amino acids: CSVVLAGGPPSGNEQFF. CDR3 nucleotide sequence: TGCAGCGTTGTCCTAGCGGGAGGGCCACCCTCCGGCAATGAGCAGTTCTTC.